This TCR beta chain is from a study of identical twins' blood T cells. Study information: Around 46 million reads covered about six alpha-chain and about six beta-chain libraries.

Each TCR cDNA library carried sample-specific barcodes on both ends. From the 5' RACE reads, TCRdb called clonotypes with MiXCR, one entry per CDR3 protein. The sample contains fewer than 450,000 distinct CDR3 sequences, roughly 28% of which appear only once. The CDR3 consists of 16 residues. Trimming removed 5 bases from V and 4 bases from J, with 17 bases in between. Germline CDR1 reads MNHEY; CDR2 reads SMNVEV (reference sequence). The material sequenced was PBMCs. This clonotype was obtained from a woman aged 18 to 55 in good health. The chain uses TRBV27 and TRBJ2-2; perhaps TRBD1 as D (6 bases). In DNA, the CDR3 is TGTGCCAGCAGTCTCGGGACAAACCCGGGCACCGGGGAGCTGTTTTTT. Translated: CASSLGTNPGTGELFF.